This T cell receptor beta chain derives from a study of shared clonotypes between healthy human individuals. Turning to the study itself: The donor pool was made up of two women and a few men aged 18 to 49. General study results and limits: The low donor count limited represented genetic and exposure-history diversity.

Trimming stripped 3 bases from V and 3 bases from J, with 24 bases between. Per the germline V gene, CDR1 is LNHDA and CDR2 is SQIVND (reference sequence). This CDR3 has 18 residues. About this clone: Its antigen is not identified.

In replicate PCRs of sorted subsets, roughly 210 ng DNA, tens of thousands of T cell genomes, was used. Sequencing was performed with immunoSEQ multiplex PCR; in TCRdb, only in-frame clones are kept and a portion is missing. The sample shows under 600,000 clones, 95% to 97% of them seen only once. The donors were all Caucasian adults (living in Nashville, Tennessee). The sequence derives from a woman aged 25-40 years in good health. V is TRBV19 and J is TRBJ2-7; the D gene is possibly TRBD1 (6 bases). Sequencing input: naive CD4+ T cells sorted from blood. Subset denoted: CD45RA+ positively selected. CDR3: CASSIQVGSQGFIYEQYF. In nucleotides, the CDR3 is TGTGCCAGTAGTATCCAGGTGGGAAGTCAGGGGTTTATCTACGAGCAGTACTTC.